The rows below give T cell receptor beta chains drawn from one sample of a study of OX40 agonist ivuxolimab in advanced cancers. Assay used: immunoSEQ multiplex PCR; TCRdb lists only in-frame clones, some missing. The sample contains about 69,000 clones, about 80% of which appear only once. Sample: CD4+ or CD8+ T cells sorted from blood, taken in a trial of the OX40 agonist ivuxolimab. The receptor source for this set is an adult with an advanced solid tumor such as melanoma, head and neck, liver or kidney cancer. CDR3s leave out the opening cysteine and the closing phenylalanine or tryptophan. The order of the fields is J gene, V gene, CDR3 protein.

J: TRBJ2-7; V: TRBV5-1; CDR3: ASSEGAGRTYEQY
J: TRBJ1-2; V: TRBV4-1; CDR3: ASSKETGGASYGYT
J: TRBJ1-2; V: TRBV18; CDR3: ASSPTGQGAVYGYT
J: TRBJ2-7; V: TRBV28; CDR3: ASSSGLASSYEQY
J: TRBJ1-3; V: TRBV5-6; CDR3: ASSFWSGENTIY
J: TRBJ2-2; V: TRBV2; CDR3: ASSRGNTGELF
J: TRBJ1-4; V: TRBV9; CDR3: ASSVAIENEKLF
J: TRBJ2-1; V: TRBV18; CDR3: ASSPPHGAGARNEQF
J: TRBJ1-2; V: TRBV5-5; CDR3: ASSLANFETGKGYT
J: TRBJ1-1; V: TRBV5-1; CDR3: ASSRTGANTEAF
J: TRBJ1-2; V: TRBV28; CDR3: ASSSNYGYT
J: TRBJ1-2; V: TRBV4-1; CDR3: ASSLSEADYGYT
J: TRBJ2-4; V: TRBV5-1; CDR3: ASSPLGEGIQY
J: TRBJ1-2; V: TRBV30; CDR3: ACAAKYGYT
J: TRBJ2-3; V: TRBV30; CDR3: AWRGFIADTQY
J: TRBJ2-1; V: TRBV2; CDR3: ASSEPLAGRNEQF
J: TRBJ2-3; V: TRBV2; CDR3: ASSEAEVAQY
J: TRBJ2-7; V: TRBV19; CDR3: ASSKGSYEQY
J: TRBJ2-1; V: TRBV6-6; CDR3: ASTRTGLRNEQF
J: TRBJ1-5; V: TRBV4-2; CDR3: ASSQDGLGMGGSQPQH
J: TRBJ1-2; V: TRBV6-1; CDR3: ASSLGPSAGYT
J: TRBJ2-1; V: TRBV7-2; CDR3: ASSLSGGAGASYNEQF
J: TRBJ2-5; V: TRBV6-5; CDR3: ASSPPGGRETQY
J: TRBJ2-3; V: TRBV18; CDR3: ASSPNMQGMGITDTQY
J: TRBJ2-7; V: TRBV11-2; CDR3: ASSIRLAGATIYEQY
J: TRBJ2-7; V: TRBV5-1; CDR3: ASRPGPFYEQY
J: TRBJ2-1; V: TRBV7-2; CDR3: ASSLRGRAYSYNEQF
J: TRBJ1-5; V: TRBV5-1; CDR3: ASSSAQGKGNQPQH
J: TRBJ1-1; V: TRBV18; CDR3: ASSPGQGALGTEAF
J: TRBJ1-1; V: TRBV6-1; CDR3: ASSEGQKNTEAF
J: TRBJ2-6; V: TRBV30; CDR3: AGSESGANVLT
J: TRBJ2-1; V: TRBV28; CDR3: ASSSRRGGIYNEQF
J: TRBJ2-1; V: TRBV7-2; CDR3: ASSLVGGTGGLRNEQF
J: TRBJ2-2; V: TRBV2; CDR3: ASNPTSGPTGELF
J: TRBJ1-5; V: TRBV28; CDR3: ASTPQTGGNNQPQH
J: TRBJ2-2; V: TRBV6-1; CDR3: ASRGSGRDTGELF